A selection of T cell receptor beta chains follows, all from one sample in a study of CD8 T cells in Susac syndrome. In TCRdb, the immunoSEQ multiplex PCR reads were re-called with MiXCR into one record per CDR3 protein. The top ten clones hold 0.1% of a sample with about 190,000 distinct CDR3 sequences, under 95% of them seen once. Sequencing was performed on CD4+ T cells from PBMCs. Source of these receptors: a human donor in good health. Both conserved end residues are part of each CDR3. The D gene is left open where the match is weak. Where a row states a size, it is once, few, many or the class of an expanded clone; other rows omit it.

d_gene: NA; j_gene: TRBJ1-5; abundance: NA; v_gene: TRBV7-2; CDR3aa: CASSSGQSSNQPQHF; CDR3nt: TGTGCCAGCAGCAGTGGACAGTCTAGCAATCAGCCCCAGCATTTT
d_gene: TRBD1; j_gene: TRBJ2-5; abundance: NA; v_gene: TRBV20-1; CDR3aa: CSAAFSTGQETQYF; CDR3nt: TGCAGTGCGGCCTTCTCGACAGGGCAAGAGACCCAGTACTTC
d_gene: NA; j_gene: TRBJ1-3; abundance: NA; v_gene: TRBV6-6; CDR3aa: CASSSEGFAGNTIYF; CDR3nt: TGTGCCAGCAGTTCAGAGGGGTTTGCTGGAAACACCATATATTTT
d_gene: TRBD1; j_gene: TRBJ2-5; abundance: NA; v_gene: TRBV5-4; CDR3aa: CASSLDRGRVETQYF; CDR3nt: TGTGCCAGCAGCTTGGACAGGGGGCGGGTTGAGACCCAGTACTTC
d_gene: NA; j_gene: TRBJ2-5; abundance: NA; v_gene: TRBV20-1; CDR3aa: CSAPPSGSGQTQYF; CDR3nt: TGCAGTGCACCGCCGAGCGGGTCCGGGCAGACCCAGTACTTC
d_gene: TRBD2; j_gene: TRBJ2-2; abundance: NA; v_gene: TRBV7-9; CDR3aa: CAGTEAGGYTGELFF; CDR3nt: TGTGCCGGAACAGAGGCGGGGGGATACACCGGGGAGCTGTTTTTT
d_gene: TRBD1; j_gene: TRBJ1-2; abundance: NA; v_gene: TRBV5-4; CDR3aa: CASSQTGFYGYTF; CDR3nt: TGTGCCAGCAGCCAGACAGGGTTTTATGGCTACACCTTC
d_gene: NA; j_gene: TRBJ1-4; abundance: NA; v_gene: TRBV29-1; CDR3aa: CSVTGRGSEKLFF; CDR3nt: TGCAGCGTGACAGGCCGGGGTAGTGAAAAACTGTTTTTT
d_gene: TRBD1; j_gene: TRBJ2-5; abundance: NA; v_gene: TRBV5-1; CDR3aa: CASSSAATTGEETQYF; CDR3nt: TGCGCCAGCAGCTCCGCGGCCACGACAGGGGAAGAGACCCAGTACTTC
d_gene: NA; j_gene: TRBJ2-7; abundance: NA; v_gene: TRBV10-3; CDR3aa: CAISSTRTEQYF; CDR3nt: TGTGCCATCAGTTCGACTCGCACAGAGCAGTACTTC
d_gene: TRBD1; j_gene: TRBJ2-3; abundance: NA; v_gene: TRBV7-9; CDR3aa: CASSQGGTDTQYF; CDR3nt: TGTGCCAGCAGCCAGGGGGGCACAGATACGCAGTATTTT
d_gene: TRBD1; j_gene: TRBJ2-7; abundance: NA; v_gene: TRBV5-1; CDR3aa: CASSGGTGAYEQYF; CDR3nt: TGCGCCAGCAGCGGCGGGACAGGGGCCTACGAGCAGTACTTC
d_gene: NA; j_gene: TRBJ1-1; abundance: NA; v_gene: TRBV29-1; CDR3aa: CSVEQGFEAFF; CDR3nt: TGCAGCGTTGAGCAAGGATTTGAAGCTTTCTTT
d_gene: NA; j_gene: TRBJ1-2; abundance: NA; v_gene: TRBV20-1; CDR3aa: CSARGHQVPSGYTF; CDR3nt: TGCAGTGCTAGGGGGCACCAGGTCCCCAGTGGCTACACCTTC
d_gene: TRBD2; j_gene: TRBJ2-1; abundance: NA; v_gene: TRBV6-5; CDR3aa: CASSFQTSGGVGEQFF; CDR3nt: TGTGCCAGCAGTTTCCAGACTAGCGGGGGGGTTGGTGAGCAGTTCTTC
d_gene: NA; j_gene: TRBJ2-7; abundance: few; v_gene: TRBV29-1; CDR3aa: CSVGDLYEQYF; CDR3nt: TGCAGCGTTGGGGACCTCTACGAGCAGTACTTC
d_gene: NA; j_gene: TRBJ1-2; abundance: once; v_gene: TRBV20-1; CDR3aa: CSALNPGHNYGYTF; CDR3nt: TGCAGTGCTTTAAACCCGGGACATAACTATGGCTACACCTTC
d_gene: TRBD1; j_gene: TRBJ1-2; abundance: NA; v_gene: TRBV5-1; CDR3aa: CASSFGSGGEYGYTF; CDR3nt: TGCGCCAGCAGCTTTGGTTCAGGGGGCGAGTATGGCTACACCTTC
d_gene: TRBD1; j_gene: TRBJ1-4; abundance: NA; v_gene: TRBV29-1; CDR3aa: CSVGGGQSEKLFF; CDR3nt: TGCAGCGTTGGGGGGGGACAGTCGGAAAAACTGTTTTTT
d_gene: NA; j_gene: TRBJ2-7; abundance: NA; v_gene: TRBV7-2; CDR3aa: CASSTPGLTYEQYF; CDR3nt: TGTGCCAGCAGCACTCCCGGGCTTACCTACGAGCAGTACTTC
d_gene: NA; j_gene: TRBJ1-5; abundance: NA; v_gene: TRBV7-8; CDR3aa: CASSLETNQPQHF; CDR3nt: TGTGCCAGCAGCTTAGAGACCAATCAGCCCCAGCATTTT
d_gene: NA; j_gene: TRBJ2-5; abundance: NA; v_gene: TRBV19; CDR3aa: CASSPVPGRGAETQYF; CDR3nt: TGTGCCAGTAGTCCGGTTCCGGGACGGGGAGCAGAGACCCAGTACTTC
d_gene: NA; j_gene: TRBJ1-1; abundance: NA; v_gene: TRBV6-6; CDR3aa: CASSYFTGPAEAFF; CDR3nt: TGTGCCAGCAGTTACTTCACAGGCCCCGCTGAAGCTTTCTTT
d_gene: NA; j_gene: TRBJ1-5; abundance: NA; v_gene: TRBV18; CDR3aa: CASSPAPQPQHF; CDR3nt: TGTGCCAGCTCACCCGCCCCCCAGCCCCAGCATTTT
d_gene: TRBD2; j_gene: TRBJ2-5; abundance: NA; v_gene: TRBV20-1; CDR3aa: CSLTSGGEEKTQYF; CDR3nt: TGCAGCCTTACTAGCGGGGGGGAGGAGAAGACCCAGTACTTC
d_gene: NA; j_gene: TRBJ2-5; abundance: NA; v_gene: TRBV7-2; CDR3aa: CASSRVGGEEETQYF; CDR3nt: TGTGCCAGCAGCCGGGTGGGCGGGGAAGAAGAGACCCAGTACTTC
d_gene: NA; j_gene: TRBJ1-5; abundance: NA; v_gene: TRBV18; CDR3aa: CASSPTQDQPQHF; CDR3nt: TGTGCCAGCTCACCAACCCAAGATCAGCCCCAGCATTTT
d_gene: NA; j_gene: TRBJ2-2; abundance: NA; v_gene: TRBV29-1; CDR3aa: CSVLRTTNTGELFF; CDR3nt: TGCAGCGTCTTGCGGACAACGAACACCGGGGAGCTGTTTTTT
d_gene: TRBD2; j_gene: TRBJ2-7; abundance: once; v_gene: TRBV7-8; CDR3aa: CASSPPLRGVGSYEQYF; CDR3nt: TGTGCCAGCAGCCCCCCCCTTCGGGGGGTAGGGTCCTACGAGCAGTACTTC
d_gene: NA; j_gene: TRBJ2-2; abundance: NA; v_gene: TRBV19; CDR3aa: CASSVPRTVFF; CDR3nt: TGTGCCAGTAGTGTGCCCCGGACGGTGTTTTTT
d_gene: NA; j_gene: TRBJ1-5; abundance: NA; v_gene: TRBV6-2/TRBV6-3; CDR3aa: CASSYVGTRAVNQPQHF; CDR3nt: TGTGCCAGCAGTTACGTGGGGACTAGGGCAGTCAATCAGCCCCAGCATTTT
d_gene: NA; j_gene: TRBJ2-5; abundance: NA; v_gene: TRBV28; CDR3aa: CASRGARYQETQYF; CDR3nt: TGTGCCAGCAGGGGGGCTCGGTACCAAGAGACCCAGTACTTC
d_gene: NA; j_gene: TRBJ2-5; abundance: few; v_gene: TRBV5-6; CDR3aa: CASSLTGAETQYF; CDR3nt: TGTGCCAGCAGCTTGACCGGTGCGGAGACCCAGTACTTC
d_gene: NA; j_gene: TRBJ1-5; abundance: once; v_gene: TRBV19; CDR3aa: CASNAPYSNQPQHF; CDR3nt: TGTGCCAGTAACGCACCCTATAGCAATCAGCCCCAGCATTTT
d_gene: NA; j_gene: TRBJ1-3; abundance: NA; v_gene: TRBV3-1; CDR3aa: CASSQVGPDSGNTIYF; CDR3nt: TGTGCCAGCAGCCAGGTCGGACCGGACTCTGGAAACACCATATATTTT
d_gene: TRBD2; j_gene: TRBJ2-3; abundance: once; v_gene: TRBV27; CDR3aa: CASRQRGAGGTQYF; CDR3nt: TGTGCCAGCAGACAAAGAGGGGCGGGGGGTACGCAGTATTTT
d_gene: TRBD1; j_gene: TRBJ2-2; abundance: NA; v_gene: TRBV29-1; CDR3aa: CSVEVTGGNTGELFF; CDR3nt: TGCAGCGTTGAAGTGACAGGGGGCAACACCGGGGAGCTGTTTTTT
d_gene: NA; j_gene: TRBJ2-7; abundance: NA; v_gene: TRBV4-2; CDR3aa: CASSRSGTETYEQYF; CDR3nt: TGTGCCAGCAGCCGCTCCGGGACGGAGACCTACGAGCAGTACTTC
d_gene: TRBD1; j_gene: TRBJ1-2; abundance: NA; v_gene: TRBV25-1; CDR3aa: CASSAGQGFHGYTF; CDR3nt: TGTGCCAGCAGTGCGGGACAGGGATTTCATGGCTACACCTTC
d_gene: NA; j_gene: TRBJ1-4; abundance: NA; v_gene: TRBV7-9; CDR3aa: CASSPPGQPNEKLFF; CDR3nt: TGTGCCAGCAGCCCCCCGGGGCAGCCGAATGAAAAACTGTTTTTT